This T cell receptor beta chain was sequenced in a study of T-cell reconstitution after alpha-beta-depleted transplantation in children. Researchers prepared the TCRbeta library using unique molecular identifiers, the study reports. TCRdb re-called the PCR reads with MiXCR, one entry per CDR3 protein. The table has 330,000 or so distinct CDR3 sequences, 10% seen once. The junction had 13 bases not matched to a gene; V was cut back by 6 bases and J by 9 bases. The CDR3 is made up of 15 amino acids. The germline V gene encodes CDR1 MNHEY and CDR2 SVGEGT. The starting material was PBMCs from the stem cell graft donor, obtained from the stem cell graft. The chain links TRBV6-2 or TRBV6-3 to TRBJ2-1; 8 nucleotides align to TRBD2. This clonotype was sampled from a human donor who donated a stem cell graft to a child with acute lymphoblastic leukemia. CDR3 DNA: TGTGCCAGCAGAGCCCTGGCGGGAGGAGGAGGTGAGCAGTTCTTC. This encodes CASRALAGGGGEQFF.